The 8 T cell receptor beta chains below come from one sample, sequenced in a study of cytomegalovirus exposure and HLA in healthy donors. PCR used 60 Vbeta primers and 13 Jbeta primers. Generated by immunoSEQ multiplex PCR, the TCRdb table keeps only in-frame clones and is missing some. The sample has roughly 150,000 clones; around four fifths are singletons. Sequenced input: PBMCs. The origin of the receptors is a man aged 45-65 years in good health and CMV-seropositive.

This chain links TRBV28 with TRBJ2-7, with 9 bases lining up with TRBD1. The V segment lost 4 bases and the J segment 3 bases; nucleotides outside the gene matches: 4. The CDR3 totals 14 residues. The germline gives CDR1 MDHEN, CDR2 SYDVKM. The CDR3 DNA is TGTGCCAGCAGTTACGACAGGGGGAGCTACGAGCAGTACTTC. It specifies CASSYDRGSYEQYF.

This clone was observed a handful of times. This chain uses TRBV2 with TRBJ2-1, with D possibly being TRBD1 (6 bases). CDR3 size: 13 residues. Germline V gene lookup returns CDR1 SNHLY and CDR2 FYNNEI. Trimming shortened V by 1 base and J by 12 bases, and 13 bases separated the two germline ends. CDR3 nucleotides: TGTGCCAGCAGTGAAGGACAGGTGGGCCGGCAGTTCTTC. It yields the protein CASSEGQVGRQFF.

V usage is TRBV18 and J usage is TRBJ2-2; a possible D gene is TRBD2 (5 bases). Trimming took 7 bases from V and 1 from J, leaving 13 bases between them. The CDR3 totals 15 residues. In germline, CDR1 is KGHSH, CDR2 LQKENI. DNA for the CDR3: TGTGCCAGCTATAAATCGGGGTTGAACACCGGGGAGCTGTTTTTT. Translation gives CASYKSGLNTGELFF.

The chain is built from TRBV30 and TRBJ1-2; 7 bases align to TRBD1. Germline CDR1 and CDR2: GTSNPN and SVGIG (reference sequence). Trimming took 8 bases from V and 10 from J; bases not matched to a gene: 16. This CDR3 region has 13 residues. CDR3 protein: CAHHGGGQRDYTF. CDR3 sequence (DNA): TGTGCCCACCACGGGGGGGGACAGCGAGACTACACCTTC.

The chain uses TRBV7-2 and TRBJ2-5, with D perhaps TRBD1 (6 bases). The germline V gene has CDR1 SGHTA and CDR2 FQGNSA. The length of the CDR3 is 13 residues. V was clipped by 5 bases and J by 5 bases, with 12 bases between them. In DNA, the CDR3 is TGTGCCAGCAGCGAAAACAGGGAGGAGACCCAGTACTTC. It yields the protein CASSENREETQYF.

The chain combines TRBV28 with TRBJ1-3, with 7 bases identical to TRBD1. The V and J ends lost 3 bases and 0 bases, in that order; junction bases with no gene match: 11. This CDR3 region has 18 residues. Germline-derived CDR1 and CDR2 are MDHEN and SYDVKM. CDR3 loop: CASSFIRQGLFSGNTIYF. Written as DNA, the CDR3 is TGTGCCAGCAGTTTCATCCGACAGGGCTTATTCTCTGGAAACACCATATATTTT. Full variable domain (rest looked up from reference TRBV28 and TRBJ1-3): DVKVTQSSRYLVKRTGEKVFLECVQDMDHENMFWYRQDPGLGLRLIYFSYDVKMKEKGDIPEGYSVSREKKERFSLILESASTNQTSMYLCASSFIRQGLFSGNTIYFGEGSWLTVV.

This chain joins TRBV12-5 and TRBJ2-2; no clear D. Trimming left V 0 bases short and J 13 bases short, with 9 bases between. CDR1 is LGHNT, CDR2 FRNRAP, per germline. The CDR3 covers 12 residues. CDR3 amino acids: CASGLVTGRLFF. The CDR3 coding sequence is TGTGCTAGTGGTTTGGTTACGGGTCGGCTGTTTTTT.

The chain carries TRBV27 and TRBJ1-4; 10 positions agree with TRBD1. CDR1 is MNHEY and CDR2 is SMNVEV in the germline V gene (reference sequence). This CDR3 comprises 13 residues. The trim removed 6 bases at V and 7 bases at J, leaving 2 bases unmatched. CDR3: CASSRDRGEKLFF. The CDR3, as DNA: TGTGCCAGCAGCCGGGACAGGGGTGAAAAACTGTTTTTT.